Presented here are 26 T cell receptor beta chains from one specimen sequenced in a study of spatial heterogeneity in lung cancer. Time point denoted: sample taken at primary tumor resection. Whole RNA was taken from tumor, nontumor lung or frozen PBMC; it was then sequenced unsorted. TCRdb called the 5' RACE reads again in MiXCR, with one record for every CDR3 protein. The sample comprises about 48,000 distinct CDR3 sequences, approximately 5% of which are singletons, and around 10% rests with the top ten. Source: PBMCs, taken at surgery. All receptors derive from a male donor with early-stage non-small cell lung cancer.

In its sample, this clonotype was seen many times. CDR3 nucleotides: TGCAGTGCTAGTGGGCAGGGGGCAGGTATTCATCAGCCCCAGCATTTT. Its translation is CSASGQGAGIHQPQHF. The chain carries TRBV20-1 and TRBJ1-5, with 8 bases aligning to TRBD1. Germline CDR1 and CDR2: DFQATT and SNEGSKA (reference sequence). The CDR3 extends over 16 amino acids. V lost 3 bases and J lost 5; bases outside the gene matches: 12.

In this sample, this clonotype turned up a few times. This chain links TRBV5-5 with TRBJ2-2; no clear D. CDR3 size: 15 residues. The ends were cut back, 4 bases at V and 3 bases at J, with 13 bases in the middle. Germline V gene data show CDR1 as SGHKS and CDR2 as YYEKEE (reference sequence). CDR3 in amino acids: CASSRNPWDTGELFF. The DNA for the CDR3 is TGTGCCAGCAGCAGGAATCCTTGGGACACCGGGGAGCTGTTTTTT.

This clonotype appeared many times. This chain joins TRBV9 and TRBJ2-2, with TRBD2 identical over 13 bases. CDR1 SGDLS and CDR2 YYNGEE come from the germline V gene. The CDR3 is 18 residues long. With V trimmed by 0 bases and J by 4 bases, 6 bases remained unmatched. CDR3 sequence reads: CASSVAPGLAGITGELFF. The CDR3 DNA reads TGTGCCAGCAGCGTAGCTCCGGGACTAGCGGGGATCACCGGGGAGCTGTTTTTT.

This clonotype was observed a handful of times. The rearrangement links TRBV20-1 to TRBJ1-1; 8 bases match TRBD1. CDR1 is DFQATT and CDR2 is SNEGSKA in the germline V gene (reference sequence). The CDR3 runs to 13 residues. The V gene end was trimmed by 3 bases and the J gene end by 7 bases; junction bases not matched to a gene: 7. In DNA form, the CDR3 reads TGCAGTGCTAGCTCCAGGGGGCTGGGTGAAGCTTTCTTT. Translation: CSASSRGLGEAFF.

This clonotype counts as medium-sized. The chain links TRBV19 to TRBJ2-1; D is uncertain. There are 15 residues in the CDR3. The V end lost 2 bases, the J end lost 0 bases, and 8 bases lay between the germline ends. CDR1 is LNHDA and CDR2 is SQIVND in the germline V gene (reference sequence). The DNA for the CDR3 is TGTGCCAGTAGTATAAGGGCAAGCTCCTACAATGAGCAGTTCTTC. Its translation is CASSIRASSYNEQFF.

This clonotype was counted ten times or more. The rearrangement links TRBV5-1 to TRBJ2-1; 12 nucleotides match TRBD1. The V segment lost 3 bases and the J segment 8 bases; nucleotides outside the gene matches: 3. CDR3 size: 14 residues. Germline assignment: CDR1 SGHRS and CDR2 YFSETQ. The CDR3 loop reads CASSWGQGADEQFF. CDR3 nucleotide sequence: TGCGCCAGCAGCTGGGGACAGGGGGCTGATGAGCAGTTCTTC.

Many counts were recorded for this clonotype. This chain uses TRBV6-5 with TRBJ1-6, with TRBD1 matching over 9 bases. CDR3 length: 16 amino acids. The germline gives CDR1 MNHEY, CDR2 SVGAGI. Trimming at V came to 6 bases and at J to 3 bases, leaving 6 bases not matched to a gene. The CDR3 sequence is CASSPQGAGYNSPLHF. The CDR3 DNA reads as TGTGCCAGCAGCCCACAGGGGGCGGGCTATAATTCACCCCTCCACTTT.

The table lists this clonotype with a few counts. V is TRBV5-1 and J is TRBJ2-5; D remains ambiguous. The CDR3 is 13 residues long. CDR1 is SGHRS and CDR2 is YFSETQ in the germline V gene. With 3 bases removed from V and 1 base from J, the gap between germline ends came to 7 bases. This CDR3 is CASSSRVQETQYF. CDR3 coding DNA: TGCGCCAGCAGCTCCCGGGTCCAAGAGACCCAGTACTTC.

This clonotype was detected many times. The genes are TRBV6-2 or TRBV6-3 and TRBJ2-1, with 9 bases matching TRBD2. The CDR3 runs to 15 residues. The V gene's germline CDR1 is MNHEY and CDR2 SVGEGT. The V segment lost 8 bases and the J segment 4 bases; nucleotides outside the gene matches: 9. CDR3 residues: CASCLTSGIYNEQFF. CDR3 nucleotide sequence: TGTGCCAGCTGCTTGACTAGCGGAATTTACAATGAGCAGTTCTTC.

This clonotype was observed many times. The chain is built from TRBV5-1 and TRBJ2-7; 10 bases line up with TRBD2. CDR3 length: 15 residues. V was pared by 0 bases and J by 5 bases, with 5 bases of the junction left unmatched. Germline V lookup: CDR1 SGHRS, CDR2 YFSETQ. The CDR3 DNA reads as TGCGCCAGCAGCTTGGGAGCTAGCGGGAGCAACGAGCAGTACTTC. Its protein is CASSLGASGSNEQYF.

This clonotype was recorded many times. The chain recombines TRBV10-3 with TRBJ2-2; 9 bases are shared with TRBD2. CDR3 length: 14 residues. Germline V gene sequence: CDR1 ENHRY, CDR2 SYGVKD. V trimming: 8 bases; J trimming: 4 bases; junction bases outside the gene matches: 5. The CDR3 protein is CAIERGAGTGELFF. The DNA for the CDR3 is TGTGCCATCGAGCGGGGGGCAGGCACCGGGGAGCTGTTTTTT.

This clonotype was detected many times. The chain couples TRBV27 to TRBJ2-5, with 8 bases aligning to TRBD1. CDR1 and CDR2 (germline): MNHEY, SMNVEV (reference sequence). After removal of 6 bases from V and 4 bases from J, the junction contained 7 bases not matched to a gene. This CDR3 comprises 14 residues. CDR3 residues: CASSLDRVGETQYF. CDR3 bases: TGTGCCAGCAGCTTGGACAGGGTAGGAGAGACCCAGTACTTC.

This clonotype was observed many times. The chain employs TRBV27 and TRBJ2-7; no reliable D call. The CDR3 sequence is 13 residues long. V was trimmed by 3 bases and J by 0 bases, leaving 6 bases between them. Germline CDR1 is MNHEY and CDR2 is SMNVEV (reference sequence). Here the CDR3 reads CASSLAASYEQYF. The CDR3 DNA is TGTGCCAGCAGTTTGGCAGCCTCCTACGAGCAGTACTTC.

This clonotype was detected ten times or more. The rearrangement uses TRBV2 and TRBJ1-4, with D possibly matching TRBD1 (5 bases). There are 14 residues in the CDR3. The V end lost 4 bases, the J end lost 7 bases, and 13 bases lay between the germline ends. Per germline, CDR1 SNHLY and CDR2 FYNNEI. In DNA form, the CDR3 reads TGTGCCAGCAGTGGTAGGGGTGCGGGTGAAAAACTGTTTTTT. Amino acid sequence: CASSGRGAGEKLFF.

This clonotype appeared many times. The genes are TRBV6-1 and TRBJ2-2, with a weak D call TRBD1 (7 bases). Germline V CDR1 and CDR2: MNHNS, SASEGT. The CDR3 is made up of 14 amino acids. V lost 7 bases and J lost 7, with 16 bases in between. The CDR3 is CASKGAGRIGELFF. CDR3 nucleotides: TGTGCCAGCAAGGGGGCAGGGAGGATCGGGGAGCTGTTTTTT.

This clonotype occurred many times. The V gene is TRBV7-9, the J gene TRBJ2-2; 7 positions agree with TRBD2. After removal of 5 bases from V and 5 bases from J, the junction contained 8 bases not matched to a gene. CDR3 length equals 15 residues. The germline gives CDR1 SEHNR, CDR2 FQNEAQ (reference sequence). The CDR3 DNA sequence: TGTGCCAGCAGCCCTTTGCGGGAGAAAACCGGGGAGCTGTTTTTT. Its translation: CASSPLREKTGELFF.

This clonotype was recorded many times. The chain has TRBV6-2 or TRBV6-3 and TRBJ2-1; D unresolved. Germline CDR1 reads MNHEY; CDR2 reads SVGEGT. V lost 4 bases and J 0 bases, leaving 10 bases between the germline ends. The CDR3 spans 15 residues. The CDR3 region has the DNA TGTGCCAGCAGTTGGGCGGACGTCTCCTACAATGAGCAGTTCTTC. Translating gives CASSWADVSYNEQFF.

The table lists this clonotype with many counts. The chain links TRBV20-1 to TRBJ2-5, with D perhaps matching TRBD1 or TRBD2 (5 bases each). The CDR3 loop spans 15 amino acids. The V gene lost 0 bases and the J gene lost 0 bases, with 11 bases spanning the gap. The germline V gene has CDR1 DFQATT and CDR2 SNEGSKA (reference sequence). CDR3 sequence (DNA): TGCAGTGCTAGAGAGGAAGGGACGTACCAAGAGACCCAGTACTTC. Translated: CSAREEGTYQETQYF.

This clonotype was observed at least ten times. This rearrangement joins TRBV30 to TRBJ1-5; D ambiguous. The V and J ends lost 4 bases and 1 base respectively, with 11 bases between them. The CDR3 loop spans 14 amino acids. Germline V gives CDR1 GTSNPN, CDR2 SVGIG (reference sequence). The CDR3 spells CAWTSSVSNQPQHF. CDR3 coding DNA: TGTGCCTGGACCAGCAGTGTGAGCAATCAGCCCCAGCATTTT.

This clonotype appeared many times. The V call is TRBV7-9, the J call TRBJ1-1, with 7 bases that match TRBD1. The CDR3 contains 14 residues. CDR1 is SEHNR and CDR2 is FQNEAQ in the germline V gene (reference sequence). J lost 4 bases, V lost 3 bases, and 5 bases had no gene match. The chain's CDR3 is CASSFGQDGTEAFF. DNA for the CDR3: TGTGCCAGCAGCTTCGGACAGGACGGCACTGAAGCTTTCTTT.

The sample holds many counts of this clonotype. The rearrangement links TRBV9 to TRBJ2-3, with 13 nucleotides matching TRBD2. This CDR3 region has 16 residues. Germline V gives CDR1 SGDLS, CDR2 YYNGEE. V shed 6 bases, J shed 5 bases, and the junction held 9 bases outside the gene matches. In DNA form, the CDR3 reads TGTGCCAGCACCGAACTAGCGGGAGGGCGAGGAGATACGCAGTATTTT. It translates to CASTELAGGRGDTQYF.

Ten or more counts support this clonotype. The V gene is TRBV28, the J gene TRBJ2-7; TRBD2 matches 7 bases. The CDR3 contains 15 residues. Germline V gives CDR1 MDHEN, CDR2 SYDVKM. V shed 6 bases, J shed 6 bases, and the junction held 14 bases outside the gene matches. Here the CDR3 DNA reads TGTGCCAGCAGCATCGTTGGTCAGCGGGATGTCGAGCAGTACTTC. Amino acid sequence: CASSIVGQRDVEQYF.

This clonotype has a count of ten or more. The V gene is TRBV12-3 or TRBV12-4, the J gene TRBJ1-2, with 8 bases identical to TRBD1. Unmatched junction bases numbered 19, after V lost 5 bases and J lost 5 bases. The CDR3 covers 18 residues. The CDR3 is CASSPRRSSTGVKYGYTF. DNA for the CDR3: TGTGCCAGCAGTCCTCGAAGAAGTTCGACAGGGGTGAAGTATGGCTACACCTTC.

The sample holds a few counts of this clonotype. The J gene is TRBJ2-1, the V gene TRBV9; 8 bases line up with TRBD2. Germline CDR1 SGDLS, CDR2 YYNGEE. The CDR3 runs 15 residues. The J segment lost 9 bases and the V segment lost 2 bases, leaving 10 bases of the junction unmatched. CDR3 sequence reads: CASSVTSGGGSEQFF. Written as DNA, the CDR3 is TGTGCCAGCAGCGTCACTAGCGGCGGCGGAAGTGAGCAGTTCTTC.

This clonotype was recorded at least ten times. This chain connects TRBV5-1 to TRBJ2-2; D unresolved. The CDR3 runs 16 residues. Trimming left V 1 base short and J 0 bases short, with 10 bases between. The germline gives CDR1 SGHRS, CDR2 YFSETQ. The CDR3 nucleotides are TGCGCCAGCAGCTTGTACCCGAGTACGAACACCGGGGAGCTGTTTTTT. This translates into CASSLYPSTNTGELFF. The variable domain in full, with the rest retrieved from reference TRBV5-1 and TRBJ2-2, is KAGVTQTPRYLIKTRGQQVTLSCSPISGHRSVSWYQQTPGQGLQFLFEYFSETQRNKGNFPGRFSGRQFSNSRSEMNVSTLELGDSALYLCASSLYPSTNTGELFFGEGSRLTVL.

This clonotype was seen repeatedly, ten times or more. This chain joins TRBV27 and TRBJ2-6; tentative D call: TRBD2 (5 bases). V lost 6 bases and J 1 base, leaving 16 bases between the germline ends. Germline CDR1 and CDR2: MNHEY and SMNVEV (reference sequence). This CDR3 is 17 amino acids long. The CDR3, as DNA: TGTGCCAGCAGCCGACGGGAAACCTATTCTGGGGCCAACGTCCTGACTTTC. Translation: CASSRRETYSGANVLTF.